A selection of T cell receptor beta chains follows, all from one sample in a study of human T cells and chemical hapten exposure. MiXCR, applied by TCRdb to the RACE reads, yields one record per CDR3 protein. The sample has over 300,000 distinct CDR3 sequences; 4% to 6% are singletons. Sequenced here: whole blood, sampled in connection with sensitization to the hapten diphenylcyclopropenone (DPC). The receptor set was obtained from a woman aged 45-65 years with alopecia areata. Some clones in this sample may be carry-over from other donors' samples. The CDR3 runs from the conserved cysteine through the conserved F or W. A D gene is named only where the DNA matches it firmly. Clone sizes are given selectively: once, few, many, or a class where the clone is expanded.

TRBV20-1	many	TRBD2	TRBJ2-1	CSARAPGTSGISYNEQFF	TGCAGTGCTAGAGCTCCGGGGACTAGCGGGATTTCCTACAATGAGCAGTTCTTC
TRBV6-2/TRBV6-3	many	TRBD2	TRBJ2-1	CASSYGTSWEQFF	TGTGCCAGCAGTTATGGGACTAGCTGGGAGCAGTTCTTC
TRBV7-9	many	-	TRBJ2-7	CASSLLLRPYEQYF	TGTGCCAGCAGCTTATTGCTTAGGCCCTACGAGCAGTACTTC
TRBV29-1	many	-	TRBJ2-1	CSVEDTGRGDNEQFF	TGCAGCGTTGAAGACACCGGGAGAGGGGACAATGAGCAGTTCTTC
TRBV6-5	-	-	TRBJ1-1	CASSYEGANTEAFF	TGTGCCAGCAGTTACGAGGGCGCGAACACTGAAGCTTTCTTT
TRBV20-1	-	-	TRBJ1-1	CSASQATAQAFF	TGCAGTGCGAGTCAGGCTACCGCCCAAGCTTTCTTT
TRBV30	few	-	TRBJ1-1	CAWIDGTNTEAFF	TGTGCCTGGATCGACGGGACCAACACTGAAGCTTTCTTT
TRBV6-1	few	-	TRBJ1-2	CASSFDRQYGYTF	TGTGCCAGCAGCTTCGACAGGCAGTATGGCTACACCTTC
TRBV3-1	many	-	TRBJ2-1	CASSQEWNRAEDEQFF	TGTGCCAGCAGCCAAGAATGGAACAGGGCAGAGGATGAGCAGTTCTTC
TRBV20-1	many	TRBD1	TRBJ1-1	CSAQWDRGEAFF	TGCAGTGCTCAATGGGACAGGGGTGAAGCTTTCTTT
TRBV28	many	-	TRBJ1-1	CASSFMAPNTEAFF	TGTGCCAGCAGTTTTATGGCCCCGAACACTGAAGCTTTCTTT
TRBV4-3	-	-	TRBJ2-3	CASSREKYTDTQYF	TGCGCCAGCAGCCGAGAAAAGTACACAGATACGCAGTATTTT
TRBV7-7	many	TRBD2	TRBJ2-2	CASSLAGLAGTGELFF	TGTGCCAGCAGCTTAGCAGGACTAGCGGGCACCGGGGAGCTGTTTTTT
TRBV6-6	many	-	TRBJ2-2	CASGAPANTGELFF	TGTGCCAGCGGTGCGCCTGCGAACACCGGGGAGCTGTTTTTT
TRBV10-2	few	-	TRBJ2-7	CASSVDGNPYEQYF	TGCGCCAGCAGTGTGGATGGGAACCCCTACGAGCAGTACTTC
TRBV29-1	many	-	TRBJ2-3	CSVESGFSTDTQYF	TGCAGCGTTGAGTCAGGGTTTAGCACAGATACGCAGTATTTT
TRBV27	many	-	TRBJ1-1	CASTDSTNTEAFF	TGTGCCAGCACCGACAGTACGAACACTGAAGCTTTCTTT
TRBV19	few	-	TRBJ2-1	CASSSVTGNSYNEQFF	TGTGCCAGTAGTTCAGTCACGGGGAACTCCTACAATGAGCAGTTCTTC
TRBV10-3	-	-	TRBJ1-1	CAISSPNTEAFF	TGTGCCATCAGCTCGCCGAACACTGAAGCTTTCTTT
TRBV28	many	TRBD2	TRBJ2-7	CASSLLGKYPGTSGRAGEQYF	TGTGCCAGCAGTCTCTTGGGAAAGTACCCTGGGACTAGCGGGAGGGCCGGCGAGCAGTACTTC
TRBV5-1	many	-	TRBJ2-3	CASSLDTGEDTQYF	TGCGCCAGCAGCTTAGATACTGGAGAGGATACGCAGTATTTT
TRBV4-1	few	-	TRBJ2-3	CASSHVTGTTDTQYF	TGCGCCAGCAGCCACGTCACAGGGACGACAGATACGCAGTATTTT
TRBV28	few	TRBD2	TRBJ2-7	CASSFKTSGSYEQYF	TGTGCCAGCAGTTTTAAGACTAGCGGGTCCTACGAGCAGTACTTC
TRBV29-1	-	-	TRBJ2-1	CSVEDQLAGRYNEQFF	TGCAGCGTTGAAGATCAACTAGCAGGAAGGTACAATGAGCAGTTCTTC
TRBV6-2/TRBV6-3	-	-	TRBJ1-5	CASTLTPRGNQPQHF	TGTGCCAGCACCCTGACGCCAAGGGGCAATCAGCCCCAGCATTTT
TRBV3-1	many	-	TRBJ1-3	CASSQGRSSGNTIYF	TGTGCCAGCAGCCAAGGACGGAGCTCTGGAAACACCATATATTTT
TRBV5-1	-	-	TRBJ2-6	CASSPGTLSSGANVLTF	TGCGCCAGCAGCCCCGGGACGCTCAGCTCTGGGGCCAACGTCCTGACTTTC
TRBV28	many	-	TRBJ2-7	CASTTGGSYEQYF	TGTGCCAGCACTACTGGCGGATCCTACGAGCAGTACTTC
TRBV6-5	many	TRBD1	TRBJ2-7	CASSYAGQAYEQYF	TGTGCCAGCAGTTACGCGGGACAGGCCTACGAGCAGTACTTC
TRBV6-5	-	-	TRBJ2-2	CASSYSFISALNTGELFF	TGTGCCAGCAGTTACTCGTTTATAAGCGCCTTGAACACCGGGGAGCTGTTTTTT
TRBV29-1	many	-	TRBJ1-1	CSVERENTEAFF	TGCAGCGTTGAACGGGAGAACACTGAAGCTTTCTTT
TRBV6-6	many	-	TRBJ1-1	CASSFLGTEAFF	TGTGCCAGCAGTTTCTTGGGCACTGAAGCTTTCTTT
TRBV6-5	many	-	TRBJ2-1	CASSPPQGVGSYNEQFF	TGTGCCAGCAGTCCCCCCCAAGGGGTAGGATCCTACAATGAGCAGTTCTTC
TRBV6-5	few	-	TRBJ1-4	CASSSPHGRNEKLFF	TGTGCCAGCAGTTCGCCACATGGCCGTAATGAAAAACTGTTTTTT
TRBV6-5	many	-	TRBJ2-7	CASSRAGGIYEQYF	TGTGCCAGCAGCAGGGCAGGGGGGATCTACGAGCAGTACTTC
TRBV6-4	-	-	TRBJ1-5	CASSVGRPGANQPQHF	TGTGCCAGCAGTGTTGGACGACCGGGGGCCAATCAGCCCCAGCATTTT
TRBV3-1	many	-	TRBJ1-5	CASSPQGGGSNQPQHF	TGTGCCAGCAGCCCGCAGGGTGGCGGGAGCAATCAGCCCCAGCATTTT
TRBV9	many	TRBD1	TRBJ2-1	CASGQGSYNEQFF	TGTGCCAGCGGACAGGGCTCCTACAATGAGCAGTTCTTC
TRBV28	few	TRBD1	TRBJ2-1	CASSFLDRGPYNEQFF	TGTGCCAGCAGTTTCCTTGACAGGGGCCCCTACAATGAGCAGTTCTTC
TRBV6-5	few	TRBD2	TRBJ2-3	CASCGRALGTDTQYF	TGTGCCAGCTGCGGGAGGGCCCTCGGAACAGATACGCAGTATTTT